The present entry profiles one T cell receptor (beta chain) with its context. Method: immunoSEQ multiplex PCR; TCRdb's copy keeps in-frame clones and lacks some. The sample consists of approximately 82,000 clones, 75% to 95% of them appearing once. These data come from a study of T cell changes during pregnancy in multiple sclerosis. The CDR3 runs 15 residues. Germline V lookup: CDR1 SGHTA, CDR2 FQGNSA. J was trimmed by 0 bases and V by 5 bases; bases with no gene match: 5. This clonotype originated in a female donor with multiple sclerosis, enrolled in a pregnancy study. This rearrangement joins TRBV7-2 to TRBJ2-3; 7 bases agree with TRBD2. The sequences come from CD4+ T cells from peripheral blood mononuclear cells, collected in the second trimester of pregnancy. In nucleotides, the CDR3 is TGTGCCAGCAGCCCAAGGACTAGTAGCACAGATACGCAGTATTTT. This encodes CASSPRTSSTDTQYF. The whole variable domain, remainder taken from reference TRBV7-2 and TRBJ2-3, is GAGVSQSPSNKVTEKGKDVELRCDPISGHTALYWYRQSLGQGLEFLIYFQGNSAPDKSGLPSDRFSAERTGGSVSTLTIQRTQQEDSAVYLCASSPRTSSTDTQYFGPGTRLTVL.